This T cell receptor beta chain was obtained from a study of shared clonotypes between healthy human individuals. Trimming removed 6 bases from V and 0 bases from J, with 14 bases in between. CDR3 length equals 15 residues. CDR1 is SGHDT, CDR2 YYEEEE, per germline. The naive CD8 fraction comprised CD45RO-negative cells positively selected for CCR7 and excluded terminally differentiated effector memory CD45RA+ cells. Authors' processing steps: Filtering of immunoSEQ junctional sequences could not match full-length read filtering. Clones were sequenced by immunoSEQ multiplex PCR, and TCRdb holds only the in-frame ones, with some missing. Clone size and the V and J calls come from that table; the DNA yielded D and trimming. This table has about 2 million clones, about 95% appearing once.

The V and J genes are TRBV5-6 and TRBJ2-3; unclear D gene. Material for sequencing was naive CD8+ T cells sorted from blood. This clonotype originated in a young man in good health. CDR3 sequence: CASKLWGSSTDTQYF. CDR3 DNA sequence: TGTGCCAGCAAATTGTGGGGATCTAGCACAGATACGCAGTATTTT.